The clone carrying this T cell receptor (beta chain) was detected once. Its cognate antigen is unknown. The data were taken from a study of blood T cell dynamics during melanoma immunotherapy. With 7 bases removed from V and 3 bases from J, the gap between germline ends came to 15 bases. This CDR3 is 14 amino acids long. Germline-derived CDR1 and CDR2 are MNHEY and SMNVEV (reference sequence). Findings and limits, study-wide: The study could not tell melanoma-specific clones from general immune activation. Immune-effector CD8+ cells best matched cell-free DNA CDR3 sequences and were most clonal.

Noted time point: pre-treatment baseline. Immune-effector memory T cells were defined as CD3+ CD4- CD8+ CD45RA- CD45RO-high CD27- CCR7-. Disease control meant complete response, partial response or stable disease at 12 weeks. For sorted CD8+ subsets, all extracted DNA was loaded. This table comes from immunoSEQ multiplex PCR, and its TCRdb copy is limited to in-frame clones, with some not included. The sample has fewer than 2,000 clones; about 76% are singletons. J is TRBJ1-1 and V is TRBV27; a possible D gene is TRBD1 (6 bases). This sequence was found in a human donor with melanoma. The sample in question was CD8+ T cells from blood, obtained from a patient treated with checkpoint blockade. The CDR3 sequence: CASKGGLRHTEAFF. CDR3 coding DNA: TGTGCCAGCAAGGGGGGGCTGAGGCACACTGAAGCTTTCTTT.